This T cell receptor (beta chain) was documented in a study of blood T cell repertoires in COVID-19. Background on the study: PBMCs, B-cell-depleted T cells, or T cells provided the cDNA or gDNA that made up the material.

This clone was picked up one time. In the study's own analysis: Counts of nucleated cells, estimated from reference gene primer amplification, were obtained. Clones were sequenced by immunoSEQ multiplex PCR, and TCRdb holds only the in-frame ones, with some missing. V and J calls and clone size are copied from that table; D and trimming were computed from the DNA. The table has roughly 140,000 clones, 75% to 90% seen once. Germline V lookup: CDR1 MNHEY, CDR2 SVGAGI. This CDR3 has 13 amino acids. V was clipped by 7 bases and J by 6 bases, with 13 bases between them. Sequencing used peripheral blood. This clonotype originated in a man between 65 and 85 years old with acute or convalescent COVID-19. The chain employs TRBV6-5 and TRBJ2-1; possible D gene TRBD2, 5 bases. DNA for the CDR3: TGTGCCAGCACCCTCGGACTGTTCAATGAGCAGTTCTTC. It codes for CASTLGLFNEQFF.